This T cell receptor beta chain comes out of a study of cytomegalovirus exposure and HLA in healthy donors. Study overall: Sequencing of 150 million to 200 million T cells in an earlier analysis found approximately 120 million unique TCR beta sequences. Study-wide results and limits: Segments of the TCR beta V type were, in most cases, productive about 90% or about 30% of the time in an earlier analysis. Judged likely to be a sequencing artifact was a cluster of highly shared sequence variants.

On this clone itself: Its target is not known.

Researchers ran the PCR with 60 Vbeta and 13 Jbeta primers. The assay was immunoSEQ multiplex PCR, and TCRdb's table has in-frame clones only and misses some. The specimen's table records approximately 110,000 clones. This CDR3 has 14 residues. With 4 bases removed from V and 2 bases from J, the gap between germline ends came to 11 bases. Germline CDR1 and CDR2: SEHNR and FQNEAQ (reference sequence). Though probably carrying unrecorded immune exposures, donors were nominally healthy at sampling. The chain combines TRBV7-9 with TRBJ1-2, with no clear D. Sequencing used PBMCs. This receptor was identified in a man between 35 and 55 years old in good health and CMV-seronegative. DNA of the CDR3: TGTGCCAGCAGCTCAGGCAGCTTAAACTATGGCTACACCTTC. This encodes CASSSGSLNYGYTF.